The text below deals with one TCR beta chain. The data were taken from a study of blood T cell repertoires in COVID-19. The data were produced by immunoSEQ multiplex PCR, yet TCRdb's version contains in-frame clones alone and is incomplete. The sample has tens of thousands of clones, nearly 80% seen once; the top ten hold around 20%. Sequenced: peripheral blood. This TCR was recovered from a man between 65 and 85 years old with acute or convalescent COVID-19.

CDR3 DNA sequence: TGTGCCTGGAGTCCACCCGGGACAATCCTGGGCGGCTACACCTTC. Its protein is CAWSPPGTILGGYTF. This rearrangement joins TRBV30 to TRBJ1-2; perhaps TRBD1 as D (6 bases). CDR1 and CDR2 from the germline V gene are GTSNPN and SVGIG (reference sequence). Trimming took off 2 bases at V and 8 bases at J, with 21 bases between the two ends. CDR3 length equals 15 residues.